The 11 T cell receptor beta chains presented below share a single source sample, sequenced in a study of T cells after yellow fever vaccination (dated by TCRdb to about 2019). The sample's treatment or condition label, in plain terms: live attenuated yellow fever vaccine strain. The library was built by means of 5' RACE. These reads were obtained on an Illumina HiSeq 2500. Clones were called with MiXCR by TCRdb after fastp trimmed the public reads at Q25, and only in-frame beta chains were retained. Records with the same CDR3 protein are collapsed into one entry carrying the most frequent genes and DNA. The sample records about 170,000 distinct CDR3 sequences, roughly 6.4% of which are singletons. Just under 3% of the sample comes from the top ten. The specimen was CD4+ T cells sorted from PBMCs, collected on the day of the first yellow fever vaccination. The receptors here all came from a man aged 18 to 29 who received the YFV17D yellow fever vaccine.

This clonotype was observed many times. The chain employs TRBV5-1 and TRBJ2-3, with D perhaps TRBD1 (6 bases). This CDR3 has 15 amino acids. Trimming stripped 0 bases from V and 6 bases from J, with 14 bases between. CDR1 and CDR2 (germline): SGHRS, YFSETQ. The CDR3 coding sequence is TGCGCCAGCAGCTTGGCCGCAGGGGTTGAGGATACGCAGTATTTT. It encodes CASSLAAGVEDTQYF.

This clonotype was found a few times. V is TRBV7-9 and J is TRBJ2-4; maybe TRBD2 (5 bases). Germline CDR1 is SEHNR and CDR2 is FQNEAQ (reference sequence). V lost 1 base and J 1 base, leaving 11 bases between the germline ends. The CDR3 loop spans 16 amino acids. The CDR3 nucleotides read TGTGCCAGCAGCTTAGTGGGAGAGGTTGCCAAAAACATTCAGTACTTC. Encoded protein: CASSLVGEVAKNIQYF.

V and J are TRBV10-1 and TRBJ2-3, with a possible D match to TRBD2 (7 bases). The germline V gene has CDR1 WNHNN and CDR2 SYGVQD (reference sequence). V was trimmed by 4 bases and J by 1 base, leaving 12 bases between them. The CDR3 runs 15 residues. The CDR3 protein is CASSGAGAGTDTQYF. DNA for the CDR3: TGCGCCAGCAGTGGGGCGGGGGCGGGCACAGATACGCAGTATTTT.

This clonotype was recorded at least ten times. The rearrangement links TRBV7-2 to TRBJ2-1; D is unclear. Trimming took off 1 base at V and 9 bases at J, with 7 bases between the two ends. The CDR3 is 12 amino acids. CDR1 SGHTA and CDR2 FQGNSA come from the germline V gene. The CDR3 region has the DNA TGTGCCAGCAGCTTAGTTGGTGTTGAGCAGTTCTTC. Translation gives CASSLVGVEQFF.

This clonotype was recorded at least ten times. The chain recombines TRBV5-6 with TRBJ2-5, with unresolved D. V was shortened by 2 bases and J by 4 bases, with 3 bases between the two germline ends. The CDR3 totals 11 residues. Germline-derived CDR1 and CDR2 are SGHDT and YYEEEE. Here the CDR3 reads CASSLRETQYF. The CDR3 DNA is TGTGCCAGCAGCTTAAGAGAGACCCAGTACTTC. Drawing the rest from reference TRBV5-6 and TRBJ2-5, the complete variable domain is DAGVTQSPTHLIKTRGQQVTLRCSPKSGHDTVSWYQQALGQGPQFIFQYYEEEERQRGNFPDRFSGHQFPNYSSELNVNALLLGDSALYLCASSLRETQYFGPGTRLLVL.

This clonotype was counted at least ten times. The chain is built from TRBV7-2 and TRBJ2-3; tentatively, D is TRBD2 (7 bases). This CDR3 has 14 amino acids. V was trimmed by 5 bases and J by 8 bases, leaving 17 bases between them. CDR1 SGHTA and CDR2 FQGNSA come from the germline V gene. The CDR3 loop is CASSRGAPKGTQYF. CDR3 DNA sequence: TGTGCCAGCAGCCGGGGGGCCCCTAAGGGTACGCAGTATTTT. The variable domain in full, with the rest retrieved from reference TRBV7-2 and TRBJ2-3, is GAGVSQSPSNKVTEKGKDVELRCDPISGHTALYWYRQSLGQGLEFLIYFQGNSAPDKSGLPSDRFSAERTGGSVSTLTIQRTQQEDSAVYLCASSRGAPKGTQYFGPGTRLTVL.

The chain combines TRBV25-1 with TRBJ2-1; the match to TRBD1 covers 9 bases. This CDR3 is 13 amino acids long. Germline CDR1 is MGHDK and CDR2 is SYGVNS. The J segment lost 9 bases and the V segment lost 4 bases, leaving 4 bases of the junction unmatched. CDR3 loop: CASSVTGGAEQFF. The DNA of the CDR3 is TGTGCCAGCAGTGTAACAGGGGGCGCTGAGCAGTTCTTC. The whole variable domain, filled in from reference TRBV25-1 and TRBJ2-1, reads EADIYQTPRYLVIGTGKKITLECSQTMGHDKMYWYQQDPGMELHLIHYSYGVNSTEKGDLSSESTVSRIRTEHFPLTLESARPSHTSQYLCASSVTGGAEQFFGPGTRLTVL.

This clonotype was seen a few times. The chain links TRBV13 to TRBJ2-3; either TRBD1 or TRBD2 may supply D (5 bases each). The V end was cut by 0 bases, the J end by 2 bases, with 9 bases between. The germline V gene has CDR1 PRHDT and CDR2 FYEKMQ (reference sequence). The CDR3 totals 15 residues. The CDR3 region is CASSLGGDFTDTQYF. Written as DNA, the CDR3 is TGTGCCAGCAGCTTAGGGGGGGATTTCACAGATACGCAGTATTTT.

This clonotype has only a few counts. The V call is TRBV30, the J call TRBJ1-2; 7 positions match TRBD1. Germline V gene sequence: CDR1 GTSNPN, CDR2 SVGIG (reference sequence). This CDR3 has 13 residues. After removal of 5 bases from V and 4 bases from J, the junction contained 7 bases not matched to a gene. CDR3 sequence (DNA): TGTGCCTGGTGGGACAGAGCAGGCTATGGCTACACCTTC. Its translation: CAWWDRAGYGYTF. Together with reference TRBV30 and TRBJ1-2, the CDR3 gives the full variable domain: SQTIHQWPATLVQPVGSPLSLECTVEGTSNPNLYWYRQAAGRGLQLLFYSVGIGQISSEVPQNLSASRPQDRQFILSSKKLLLSDSGFYLCAWWDRAGYGYTFGSGTRLTVV.

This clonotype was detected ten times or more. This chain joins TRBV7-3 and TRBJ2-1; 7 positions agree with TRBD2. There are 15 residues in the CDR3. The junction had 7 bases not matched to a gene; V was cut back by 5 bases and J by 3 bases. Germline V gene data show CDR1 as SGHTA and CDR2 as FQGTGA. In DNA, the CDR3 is TGTGCCAGCAGCGTCTCTAGCGGACTCTACAATGAGCAGTTCTTC. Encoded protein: CASSVSSGLYNEQFF.

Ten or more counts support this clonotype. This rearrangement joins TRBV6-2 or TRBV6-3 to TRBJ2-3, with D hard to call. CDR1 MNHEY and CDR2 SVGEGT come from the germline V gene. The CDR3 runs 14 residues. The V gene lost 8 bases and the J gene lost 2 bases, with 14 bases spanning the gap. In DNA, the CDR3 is TGTGCCAGCTCCCTAGGGCCTGACACAGATACGCAGTATTTT. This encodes CASSLGPDTDTQYF.